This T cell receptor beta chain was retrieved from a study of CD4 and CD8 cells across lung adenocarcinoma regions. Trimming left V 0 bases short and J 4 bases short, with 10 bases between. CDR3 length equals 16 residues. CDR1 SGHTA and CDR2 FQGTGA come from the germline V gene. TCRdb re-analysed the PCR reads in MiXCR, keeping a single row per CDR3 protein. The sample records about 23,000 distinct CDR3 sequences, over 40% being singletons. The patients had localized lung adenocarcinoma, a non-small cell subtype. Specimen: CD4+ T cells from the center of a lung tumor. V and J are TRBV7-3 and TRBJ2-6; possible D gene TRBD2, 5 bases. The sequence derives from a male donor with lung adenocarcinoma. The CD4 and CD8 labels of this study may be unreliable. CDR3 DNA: TGTGCCAGCAGCTTAACCGGCGGGTTCGGGGCCAACGTCCTGACTTTC. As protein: CASSLTGGFGANVLTF.